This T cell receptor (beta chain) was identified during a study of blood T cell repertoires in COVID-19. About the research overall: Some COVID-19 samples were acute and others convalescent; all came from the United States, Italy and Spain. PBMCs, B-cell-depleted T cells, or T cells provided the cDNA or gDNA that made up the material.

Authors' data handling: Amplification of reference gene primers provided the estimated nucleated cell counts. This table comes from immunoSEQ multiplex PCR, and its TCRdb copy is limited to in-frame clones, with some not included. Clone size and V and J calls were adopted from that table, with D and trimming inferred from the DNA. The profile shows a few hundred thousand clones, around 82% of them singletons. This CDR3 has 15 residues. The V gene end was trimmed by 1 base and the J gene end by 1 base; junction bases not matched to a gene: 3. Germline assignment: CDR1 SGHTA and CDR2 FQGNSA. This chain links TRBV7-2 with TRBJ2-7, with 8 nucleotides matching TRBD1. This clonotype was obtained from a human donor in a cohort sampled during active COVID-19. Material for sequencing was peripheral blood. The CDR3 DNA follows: TGTGCCAGCAGCTTAGGGACAGGGCATTCCTACGAGCAGTACTTC. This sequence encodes CASSLGTGHSYEQYF.